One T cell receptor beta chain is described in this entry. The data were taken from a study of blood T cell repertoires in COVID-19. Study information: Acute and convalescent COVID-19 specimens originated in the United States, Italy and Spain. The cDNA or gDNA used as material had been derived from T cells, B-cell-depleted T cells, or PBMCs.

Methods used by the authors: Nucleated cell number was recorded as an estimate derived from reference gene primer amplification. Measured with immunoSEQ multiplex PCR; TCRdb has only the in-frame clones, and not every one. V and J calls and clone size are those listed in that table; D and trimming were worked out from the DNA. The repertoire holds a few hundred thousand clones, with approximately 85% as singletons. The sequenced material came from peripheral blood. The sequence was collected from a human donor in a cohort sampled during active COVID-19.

CDR3 residues: CASSKPFLRGRSSGYTF. The CDR3 nucleotides read TGTGCCAGCAGCAAACCTTTTTTAAGGGGGCGGAGTAGTGGCTACACCTTC. The chain has TRBV11-2 and TRBJ1-2; TRBD1 agrees at 7 bases. Germline V gene data show CDR1 as SGHAT and CDR2 as FQNNGV. The CDR3 contains 17 residues. V shed 5 bases and J 7 bases; nucleotides not matched to a gene: 19.